This T cell receptor beta chain was recovered during a study of vaccination and CD4 T cells after COVID-19. In the study overall: The cells in question were stimulated using overlapping spike peptides derived from SARS-CoV-2, HCoV-NL63, HCoV-OC43 and HCoV-229E.

Germline assignment: CDR1 LNHDA and CDR2 SQIVND (reference sequence). V lost 9 bases, J lost 0 bases, and 5 bases stayed unmatched. The CDR3 has 14 residues. Described treatment: approximately 10-day PBMC culture with coronavirus spike peptide pools or control peptides (ViraFEST assay). PBMCs, plated at roughly 2 million per well, were grown in the presence of roughly 9.5 IU/ml IL-2 and roughly 10 ug/ml peptide pools. The Oncomine TCR Beta short-read assay generated sequence data from the DNA of cultured CD4+ T cells. Cultures of CD4+ T cells served as the source for extracting genomic DNA. TCRdb itself ran the PCR reads through MiXCR, one entry per CDR3 protein. Of 20,000 to 30,000 distinct CDR3 sequences in the sample, about 56% were seen once. The sample holds a few counts of this clonotype. Its cognate antigen is unknown.

The chain has TRBV19 and TRBJ1-5; 7 bases fit TRBD1. The receptor comes from a human donor who had recovered from COVID-19. The specimen was CD4+ T cells from blood, cultured in vitro. CDR3 in DNA: TGTGCCAGCACGGGACAGACTAGCAATCAGCCCCAGCATTTT. This encodes CASTGQTSNQPQHF.